This entry describes one TCR beta chain. These data originate in a study of T-cell reconstitution after alpha-beta-depleted transplantation in children. Germline V CDR1 and CDR2: ENHRY, SYGVKD. CDR3 length: 14 amino acids. Trimming shortened V by 8 bases and J by 5 bases, and 16 bases separated the two germline ends. TCRbeta library construction was performed incorporating unique molecular identifiers. TCRdb recomputed calls from the PCR reads with MiXCR, one row per CDR3 protein. The sample holds more than 450,000 distinct CDR3 sequences; around 19% are singletons and the top ten take roughly 3.3%. The chain carries TRBV10-3 and TRBJ2-1, with D perhaps matching TRBD1 or TRBD2 (5 bases each). The receptor comes from a human donor who donated a stem cell graft to a child with acute lymphoblastic leukemia. This material consisted of PBMCs from the stem cell graft donor, taken from the stem cell graft. As DNA, the CDR3 is TGTGCCATCTTGGACATCTCGGAGGACAATGAGCAGTTCTTC. Amino acids: CAILDISEDNEQFF.